Each of the 29 T cell receptor beta chains below was sequenced from the same sample in a study of blood T cell repertoires in COVID-19 (dated by TCRdb to the early 2020s). Library construction relied on the immunoSEQ multiplex PCR assay. This immuneACCESS table, as held by TCRdb, lists in-frame sequences with V and J called but not all clones. Of the missing ones, under half trace to an unresolved V gene in checked studies; the others have no known cause. The table for this sample lists 350,000 to 450,000 clones; over 80% of them were counted only once. Over 4.5% of the sample rests with the top ten. The sample consisted of PBMCs or T cells enriched from blood (not recorded which). All receptors come from a woman aged 45-59 years who had recovered from COVID-19.

The V gene is TRBV6-5, the J gene TRBJ1-2, with 8 bases matching TRBD1. The trim removed 7 bases at V and 7 bases at J, leaving 8 bases unmatched. The germline CDR1 and CDR2 sequences are MNHEY and SVGAGI. CDR3 length: 13 residues. CDR3 DNA: TGTGCCAGCACTCCTGGACAGGGACGTGGCTACACCTTC. Encoded protein: CASTPGQGRGYTF.

The chain has TRBV2 and TRBJ1-1, with D uncertain. The CDR3 consists of 14 residues. V shed 6 bases and J shed 8 bases, with 19 bases lying between them. The V gene's germline CDR1 is SNHLY and CDR2 FYNNEI. CDR3 protein: CASRLLTADSEAFF. DNA for the CDR3: TGTGCCAGCAGGCTACTCACGGCGGATTCCGAAGCTTTCTTT. Full variable domain (outside the CDR3, taken from reference TRBV2 and TRBJ1-1): EPEVTQTPSHQVTQMGQEVILRCVPISNHLYFYWYRQILGQKVEFLVSFYNNEISEKSEIFDDQFSVERPDGSNFTLKIRSTKLEDSAMYFCASRLLTADSEAFFGQGTRLTVV.

The chain links TRBV3-1 (or the pseudogene TRBV3-2) to TRBJ1-2, with 8 bases fitting TRBD1. Germline loops: CDR1 LGHDT, CDR2 YNNKEL (reference sequence). The CDR3 sequence is 14 residues long. V dropped 5 bases and J dropped 7; count of bases not matched to a gene: 9. The CDR3 is CASSYTTGDGGYTF. The CDR3 region has the DNA TGTGCCAGCAGCTACACGACAGGGGATGGTGGCTACACCTTC.

J is TRBJ2-4 and V is TRBV5-1; D is unclear. This CDR3 has 14 residues. CDR1 is SGHRS and CDR2 is YFSETQ in the germline V gene. Trimming stripped 4 bases from V and 6 bases from J, with 14 bases between. The CDR3 coding sequence is TGCGCCAGCAGCCCAATCCCAACGGGAAACATTCAGTACTTC. Translated, it gives CASSPIPTGNIQYF.

The V call is TRBV7-9, the J call TRBJ2-4; D is unclear. Looked up from germline, CDR1 is SEHNR and CDR2 is FQNEAQ (reference sequence). The CDR3 has 15 residues. V shed 2 bases and J shed 5 bases, with 13 bases lying between them. The CDR3 bases are TGTGCCAGCAGCTTATATCAACAGAAAGAAAACATTCAGTACTTC. Translating it yields CASSLYQQKENIQYF.

This clone has more than one count but fewer than ten. This chain links TRBV19 with TRBJ1-4, with 11 bases lining up with TRBD1. The length of the CDR3 is 16 residues. Germline CDR1 LNHDA, CDR2 SQIVND (reference sequence). With V trimmed by 0 bases and J by 5 bases, 2 bases remained unmatched. CDR3 nucleotide sequence: TGTGCCAGTAGTATAGAGGGACAGGGGGAGAATGAAAAACTGTTTTTT. Translated, it gives CASSIEGQGENEKLFF.

This clone was observed a handful of times. This chain joins TRBV14 and TRBJ1-4; maybe TRBD1 (6 bases). The germline V gene has CDR1 SGHDN and CDR2 FVKESK. The CDR3 has 15 amino acids. The V and J ends lost 1 base and 8 bases respectively, with 14 bases between them. CDR3 region: CASSQAFLTGEKLFF. CDR3 sequence (DNA): TGTGCCAGCAGCCAAGCCTTTCTCACAGGGGAAAAACTGTTTTTT.

This clone has more than one count but fewer than ten. Other DNA sequences within the sample encode an identical CDR3. This chain uses TRBV7-9 with TRBJ2-1; 7 bases line up with TRBD2. The CDR3 length is 15 residues. CDR1 and CDR2 (germline): SEHNR, FQNEAQ (reference sequence). Trimming cost V 5 bases and J 0 bases; bases outside gene matches: 4. CDR3 DNA: TGTGCCAGCAGCCCTAGCGGCGCCTCCTACAATGAGCAGTTCTTC. Translating it yields CASSPSGASYNEQFF.

The chain is built from TRBV7-2 and TRBJ1-1; tentatively, D is TRBD1 (5 bases). V gave up 2 bases and J gave up 0 bases, with 16 bases separating them. In germline, CDR1 is SGHTA, CDR2 FQGNSA. The CDR3 has 17 residues. In DNA form, the CDR3 reads TGTGCCAGCAGCTTACTTCCCGTGGGGCAGATGAACACTGAAGCTTTCTTT. It yields the protein CASSLLPVGQMNTEAFF.

The chain links TRBV6-2 or TRBV6-3 to TRBJ1-2; TRBD1 agrees at 8 bases. Germline CDR1 MNHEY, CDR2 SVGEGT. CDR3 length: 14 residues. V shed 2 bases and J 7 bases; nucleotides not matched to a gene: 6. CDR3 loop: CASSYAGQGGGYTF. CDR3 sequence (DNA): TGTGCCAGCAGTTACGCCGGACAGGGTGGTGGCTACACCTTC.

The chain joins TRBV30 to TRBJ1-4, with D uncertain. V lost 2 bases, J lost 4 bases, and 2 bases lay in between. Germline CDR1 GTSNPN, CDR2 SVGIG (reference sequence). The CDR3 has 11 amino acids. CDR3 loop: CAWSHNEKLFF. Written as DNA, the CDR3 is TGTGCCTGGAGTCATAATGAAAAACTGTTTTTT. Full variable domain (missing parts from reference TRBV30 and TRBJ1-4): SQTIHQWPATLVQPVGSPLSLECTVEGTSNPNLYWYRQAAGRGLQLLFYSVGIGQISSEVPQNLSASRPQDRQFILSSKKLLLSDSGFYLCAWSHNEKLFFGSGTQLSVL.

V gene TRBV10-3 combines with J gene TRBJ2-1; 7 nucleotides align to TRBD2. The CDR3 runs 15 residues. V lost 2 bases and J lost 7; bases outside the gene matches: 8. Germline lookup yields CDR1 ENHRY and CDR2 SYGVKD. The CDR3 bases are TGTGCCATCAGTGAGGCGGGAGAGGTGAGGAATGAGCAGTTCTTC. Protein sequence: CAISEAGEVRNEQFF.

The chain has TRBV6-2 or TRBV6-3 and TRBJ1-1; possibly TRBD1 for D (6 bases). Looked up from germline, CDR1 is MNHEY and CDR2 is SVGEGT. The V gene lost 6 bases and the J gene lost 6 bases, with 14 bases spanning the gap. The CDR3 length is 13 residues. The CDR3 DNA is TGTGCCAGCAGCTTCCGGGGGGCCCCTGAAGCTTTCTTT. Its protein is CASSFRGAPEAFF.

This clone was seen only once. The chain carries TRBV11-2 and TRBJ2-7; no firm D call. The germline gives CDR1 SGHAT, CDR2 FQNNGV. CDR3 length equals 11 residues. Trimming took off 5 bases at V and 2 bases at J, with 4 bases between the two ends. CDR3 bases: TGTGCCAGCAGCCTTACCTACGAGCAGTACTTC. It specifies CASSLTYEQYF. Complete variable domain (other parts from reference TRBV11-2 and TRBJ2-7): EAGVAQSPRYKIIEKRQSVAFWCNPISGHATLYWYQQILGQGPKLLIQFQNNGVVDDSQLPKDRFSAERLKGVDSTLKIQPAKLEDSAVYLCASSLTYEQYFGPGTRLTVT.

The rearrangement links TRBV6-5 to TRBJ1-5, with D perhaps TRBD1 (6 bases). The CDR3 contains 15 residues. Germline-derived CDR1 and CDR2 are MNHEY and SVGAGI. V was clipped by 7 bases and J by 1 base, with 14 bases between them. CDR3 coding DNA: TGTGCCAGCACAAGGACAGCTACGAGCAATCAGCCCCAGCATTTT. This encodes CASTRTATSNQPQHF.

This clone was seen a single time. J is TRBJ1-3 and V is TRBV2; no firm D call. V was shortened by 2 bases and J by 0 bases, with 11 bases between the two germline ends. Germline CDR1 reads SNHLY; CDR2 reads FYNNEI. The CDR3 consists of 16 residues. The CDR3 nucleotides read TGTGCCAGCAGTGAATCACAGTCCCACTCTGGAAACACCATATATTTT. This gives the protein CASSESQSHSGNTIYF. Variable domain in full (rest from reference TRBV2 and TRBJ1-3): EPEVTQTPSHQVTQMGQEVILRCVPISNHLYFYWYRQILGQKVEFLVSFYNNEISEKSEIFDDQFSVERPDGSNFTLKIRSTKLEDSAMYFCASSESQSHSGNTIYFGEGSWLTVV.

The V call is TRBV3-1 (or the pseudogene TRBV3-2), the J call TRBJ2-7, with 8 nucleotides matching TRBD1. The CDR3 consists of 16 residues. Germline values: CDR1 LGHDT, CDR2 YNNKEL (reference sequence). J gave up 2 bases and V 3 bases, and 9 bases lay outside the gene matches. The CDR3 DNA sequence: TGTGCCAGCAGCCATCCAGGACAGGGACGGCCCTACGAGCAGTACTTC. Translating it yields CASSHPGQGRPYEQYF.

The chain has TRBV7-3 and TRBJ2-3; 10 positions agree with TRBD1. The length of the CDR3 is 16 residues. The V gene end was trimmed by 4 bases and the J gene end by 1 base; junction bases not matched to a gene: 5. The germline CDR1 and CDR2 sequences are SGHTA and FQGTGA. This CDR3 is CASSSTGTGGTDTQYF. The DNA of the CDR3 is TGTGCCAGCAGCTCGACCGGGACAGGGGGCACAGATACGCAGTATTTT.

The CDR3 loop reads CASSHSQAGQPQHF. CDR3 in DNA: TGTGCCAGCAGCCACTCCCAGGCGGGTCAGCCCCAGCATTTT. The chain has TRBV3-1 (or the pseudogene TRBV3-2) and TRBJ1-5; no clear D gene. Germline V gives CDR1 LGHDT, CDR2 YNNKEL (reference sequence). This CDR3 has 14 residues. V lost 3 bases and J 6 bases, leaving 12 bases between the germline ends.

V and J are TRBV5-1 and TRBJ2-7, with 12 bases lining up with TRBD1. V dropped 3 bases and J dropped 6; count of bases not matched to a gene: 7. The CDR3 is 15 amino acids. Germline CDR1 reads SGHRS; CDR2 reads YFSETQ. The CDR3 sequence: CASSWNRDRGLEQYF. DNA of the CDR3: TGCGCCAGCAGCTGGAACCGGGACAGGGGGCTCGAGCAGTACTTC.

The rearrangement joins TRBV19 to TRBJ2-7, with D perhaps TRBD1 (6 bases). CDR1 and CDR2 (germline): LNHDA, SQIVND (reference sequence). V was cut by 8 bases and J by 0 bases, with 11 bases left in between. The CDR3 contains 13 residues. CDR3 bases: TGTGCCAGTGGCCCGGACAGCTCCTACGAGCAGTACTTC. It specifies CASGPDSSYEQYF.

This chain links TRBV6-2 or TRBV6-3 with TRBJ2-2; 7 bases are shared with TRBD2. Germline CDR1 reads MNHEY; CDR2 reads SVGEGT. The CDR3 is 15 residues long. The J segment lost 7 bases and the V segment lost 4 bases, leaving 9 bases of the junction unmatched. CDR3 coding DNA: TGTGCCAGCAGTTTCCAGGGAGGGGCTGGCGGGGAGCTGTTTTTT. Translating it yields CASSFQGGAGGELFF.

This clone has a handful of counts. The chain carries TRBV11-2 and TRBJ2-1; 13 positions agree with TRBD2. Germline assignment: CDR1 SGHAT and CDR2 FQNNGV. This CDR3 comprises 15 residues. With V trimmed by 1 base and J by 6 bases, 0 bases remained unmatched. In DNA, the CDR3 is TGTGCCAGCAGCTTAGGGACTAGCGGGAGCAATGAGCAGTTCTTC. This translates into CASSLGTSGSNEQFF.

The CDR3 is CASSFPGQGAYNEQFF. In DNA, the CDR3 is TGTGCCAGCAGTTTTCCCGGACAGGGGGCCTACAATGAGCAGTTCTTC. The rearrangement joins TRBV28 to TRBJ2-1, with 10 bases lining up with TRBD1. Germline lookup yields CDR1 MDHEN and CDR2 SYDVKM. The CDR3 loop spans 16 amino acids. V lost 3 bases and J lost 2; bases outside the gene matches: 4.

The chain is built from TRBV19 and TRBJ1-1; possibly TRBD1 for D (6 bases). V lost 6 bases to trimming and J lost 3 bases, with 14 bases between them. Germline assignment: CDR1 LNHDA and CDR2 SQIVND (reference sequence). The CDR3 runs to 14 residues. As DNA, the CDR3 is TGTGCCAGTAGGGAAGACAGGCTCGACACTGAAGCTTTCTTT. Its translation is CASREDRLDTEAFF.

The genes are TRBV9 and TRBJ2-6; TRBD2 agrees at 11 bases. The CDR3 contains 17 residues. With 0 bases clipped from V and 4 bases from J, the junction kept 3 bases outside the gene matches. From germline, CDR1 is SGDLS and CDR2 YYNGEE. Here the CDR3 reads CASSVASGRPGANVLTF. The CDR3, as DNA: TGTGCCAGCAGCGTAGCTAGCGGGAGGCCCGGGGCCAACGTCCTGACTTTC.

Comment on this clone: Other DNA sequences in the same sample also yield this CDR3. The V gene is TRBV4-2, the J gene TRBJ2-1; the match to TRBD2 covers 7 bases. The V and J ends lost 1 base and 2 bases, in that order; junction bases with no gene match: 5. CDR1 is LGHNA, CDR2 YNFKEQ, per germline. The CDR3 has 16 amino acids. The CDR3 spells CASSQAVGGTYNEQFF. In nucleotides, the CDR3 is TGTGCCAGCAGCCAAGCAGTCGGGGGGACCTACAATGAGCAGTTCTTC.

A single count supports this clone. This sequence joins TRBV5-1 and TRBJ2-1; 10 positions agree with TRBD1. CDR3 size: 15 residues. Per the germline V gene, CDR1 is SGHRS and CDR2 is YFSETQ. J lost 8 bases, V lost 4 bases, and 9 bases had no gene match. Here the CDR3 reads CASSGTGEGIDEQFF. CDR3 nucleotide sequence: TGCGCCAGCAGCGGGACAGGGGAAGGGATCGATGAGCAGTTCTTC.

This clone was picked up a small number of times. The rearrangement joins TRBV3-1 (or the pseudogene TRBV3-2) to TRBJ1-4; 8 nucleotides match TRBD1. With 3 bases clipped from V and 4 bases from J, the junction kept 16 bases outside the gene matches. The germline V gene encodes CDR1 LGHDT and CDR2 YNNKEL (reference sequence). The CDR3 totals 19 residues. The CDR3 spells CASSHDRGGPQGGNEKLFF. CDR3 coding DNA: TGTGCCAGCAGCCACGACAGGGGAGGGCCACAGGGAGGTAATGAAAAACTGTTTTTT.